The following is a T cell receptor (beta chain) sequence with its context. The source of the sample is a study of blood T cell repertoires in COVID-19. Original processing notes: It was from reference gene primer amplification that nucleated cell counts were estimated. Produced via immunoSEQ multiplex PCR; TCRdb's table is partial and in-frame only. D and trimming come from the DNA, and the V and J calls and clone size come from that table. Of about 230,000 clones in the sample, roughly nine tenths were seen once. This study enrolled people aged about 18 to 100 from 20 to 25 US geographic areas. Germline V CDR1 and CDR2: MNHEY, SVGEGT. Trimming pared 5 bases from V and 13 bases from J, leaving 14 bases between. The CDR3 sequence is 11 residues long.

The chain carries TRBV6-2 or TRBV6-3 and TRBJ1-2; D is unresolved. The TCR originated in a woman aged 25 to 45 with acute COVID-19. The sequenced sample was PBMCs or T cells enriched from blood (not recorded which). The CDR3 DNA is TGTGCCAGCAGTCAAATGGGCCCCCTCACCTTC. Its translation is CASSQMGPLTF.